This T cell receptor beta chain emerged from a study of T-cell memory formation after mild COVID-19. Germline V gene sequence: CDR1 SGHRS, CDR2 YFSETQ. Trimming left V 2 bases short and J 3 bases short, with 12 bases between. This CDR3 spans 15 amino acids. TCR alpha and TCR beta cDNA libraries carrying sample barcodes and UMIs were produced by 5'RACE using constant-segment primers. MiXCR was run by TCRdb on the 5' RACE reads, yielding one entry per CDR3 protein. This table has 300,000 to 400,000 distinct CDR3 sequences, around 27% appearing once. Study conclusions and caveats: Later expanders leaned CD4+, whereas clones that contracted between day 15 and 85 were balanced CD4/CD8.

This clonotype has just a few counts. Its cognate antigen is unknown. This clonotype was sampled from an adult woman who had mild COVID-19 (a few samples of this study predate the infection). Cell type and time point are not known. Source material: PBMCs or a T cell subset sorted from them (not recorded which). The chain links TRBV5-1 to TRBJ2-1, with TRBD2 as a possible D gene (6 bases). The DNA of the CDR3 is TGCGCCAGCAGCTTAATAGTAGCGGACTACAATGAGCAGTTCTTC. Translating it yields CASSLIVADYNEQFF. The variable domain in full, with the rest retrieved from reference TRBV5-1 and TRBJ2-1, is KAGVTQTPRYLIKTRGQQVTLSCSPISGHRSVSWYQQTPGQGLQFLFEYFSETQRNKGNFPGRFSGRQFSNSRSEMNVSTLELGDSALYLCASSLIVADYNEQFFGPGTRLTVL.